Listed here are 23 T cell receptor beta chains from one sample, sequenced in a study of CD8 T cells in ankylosing spondylitis. Whole-study findings and limits: A TCR beta motif made of several highly homologous variants seemed typical of ankylosing spondylitis blood.

No antigen is known for these receptors. TCRdb redid the calling of the 5' RACE reads with MiXCR, one entry per CDR3 protein. The sample includes about 420,000 distinct CDR3 sequences, under 25% of them seen just once. The sequenced material came from blood, either unsorted or a sorted T cell fraction (not recorded which). The receptors derive from a male donor with ankylosing spondylitis.

The gene calls are TRBV7-3 and TRBJ1-1; a weak D match, TRBD1 (5 bases). In germline, CDR1 is SGHTA, CDR2 FQGTGA. Trimming removed 1 base at V and 4 bases at J, with 10 bases between. The CDR3 length is 14 residues. The DNA of the CDR3 is TGTGCCAGCAGCTTAATTCAGGGCCCCACTGAAGCTTTCTTT. As protein: CASSLIQGPTEAFF.

This clonotype was observed a handful of times. The CDR3: CASSKSETKNIQYF. The CDR3 DNA follows: TGTGCCAGCAGTAAAAGCGAAACCAAAAACATTCAGTACTTC. The J gene is TRBJ2-4, the V gene TRBV12-3 or TRBV12-4; no reliable D call. The CDR3 covers 14 residues. V shed 5 bases and J shed 2 bases, with 10 bases lying between them.

This clonotype was seen a few times. The V and J genes are TRBV12-3 or TRBV12-4 and TRBJ1-6; 8 nucleotides agree with TRBD1. Trimming at V came to 6 bases and at J to 6 bases, leaving 4 bases not matched to a gene. The CDR3 is made up of 14 amino acids. The CDR3 DNA is TGTGCCAGCAGCCGACAGGGGAGTAATTCACCCCTCCACTTT. Translated: CASSRQGSNSPLHF.

This rearrangement joins TRBV29-1 to TRBJ2-7; D not resolved. Trimming took 4 bases from V and 0 from J, leaving 16 bases between them. This CDR3 spans 15 amino acids. The germline V gene has CDR1 SQVTM and CDR2 ANQGSEA. CDR3 residues: CSVGKGRTPSYEQYF. In nucleotides, the CDR3 is TGCAGCGTTGGAAAAGGACGGACGCCCTCCTACGAGCAGTACTTC.

The rearrangement joins TRBV5-3 to TRBJ2-1, with 7 bases identical to TRBD1. TRBV5-3 is marked as an open reading frame, function uncertain. J lost 7 bases, V lost 8 bases, and 21 bases had no gene match. This CDR3 has 17 amino acids. The CDR3 sequence: CARGPRPEAGGSNEQFF. DNA of the CDR3: TGTGCCAGGGGCCCTCGCCCAGAGGCAGGGGGAAGTAATGAGCAGTTCTTC.

There are a few counts of this clonotype. This chain links TRBV5-1 with TRBJ2-5; D is ambiguous. The germline V and J ends were trimmed by 0 bases and 0 bases, with 3 bases remaining between them. This CDR3 comprises 13 residues. The germline V gene encodes CDR1 SGHRS and CDR2 YFSETQ. The CDR3 region is CASSLDNQETQYF. CDR3 sequence (DNA): TGCGCCAGCAGCTTGGATAACCAAGAGACCCAGTACTTC.

This clonotype was observed a handful of times. The V gene is TRBV12-3 or TRBV12-4, the J gene TRBJ2-5; D tentatively fits TRBD1 or TRBD2 (5 bases each). CDR3 length equals 17 residues. V was shortened by 3 bases and J by 5 bases, with 22 bases between the two germline ends. CDR3 bases: TGTGCCAGCAGTTTGGAGGCCCTTCAGGGAATGGAGGAGACCCAGTACTTC. Amino acids: CASSLEALQGMEETQYF.

This clonotype has only a few counts. The chain recombines TRBV7-9 with TRBJ2-2; 9 nucleotides agree with TRBD2. Per the germline V gene, CDR1 is SEHNR and CDR2 is FQNEAQ (reference sequence). The CDR3 spans 15 residues. The J segment lost 1 base and the V segment lost 6 bases, leaving 3 bases of the junction unmatched. CDR3 sequence: CASRTSGGNTGELFF. The CDR3 DNA sequence: TGTGCCAGCAGGACTAGCGGAGGGAACACCGGGGAGCTGTTTTTT.

This clonotype was seen ten or more times. The V and J genes are TRBV12-3 or TRBV12-4 and TRBJ2-1, with TRBD2 matching 7 bases. This CDR3 region has 16 residues. After removal of 5 bases from V and 5 bases from J, the junction contained 12 bases not matched to a gene. CDR3 protein: CASSLPMGLADNEQFF. The CDR3 nucleotides are TGTGCCAGCAGTCTCCCCATGGGGCTAGCGGACAATGAGCAGTTCTTC.

V is TRBV29-1 and J is TRBJ2-7, with TRBD1 identical over 8 bases. J lost 8 bases, V lost 6 bases, and 9 bases had no gene match. The CDR3 sequence is 12 residues long. Germline CDR1 SQVTM, CDR2 ANQGSEA. In DNA, the CDR3 is TGCAGCGTCCGACAGGGGACGAAACAGCAGTACTTC. Protein sequence: CSVRQGTKQQYF.

This clonotype was counted many times. V and J are TRBV7-9 and TRBJ2-7; D is possibly TRBD2 (6 bases). The germline V gene has CDR1 SEHNR and CDR2 FQNEAQ (reference sequence). V was cut by 5 bases and J by 6 bases, with 14 bases left in between. This CDR3 is built from 13 residues. CDR3 coding DNA: TGTGCCAGCAGCGGGGGGTTTTTCGGCGAGCAGTACTTC. Amino acid sequence: CASSGGFFGEQYF.

This clonotype was counted between two and nine times. V usage is TRBV9 and J usage is TRBJ1-5, with 7 bases matching TRBD1. The trim removed 4 bases at V and 3 bases at J, leaving 7 bases unmatched. Germline V gene data show CDR1 as SGDLS and CDR2 as YYNGEE. CDR3 length equals 15 residues. This chain's CDR3 is CASSLTGDNNQPQHF. CDR3 coding DNA: TGTGCCAGCAGCCTCACAGGGGACAACAATCAGCCCCAGCATTTT.

Here the CDR3 reads CASSERTVRTDTQYF. The CDR3 nucleotides read TGTGCCAGCAGCGAACGGACAGTAAGAACAGATACGCAGTATTTT. The rearrangement joins TRBV7-2 to TRBJ2-3; a weak D match, TRBD1 (6 bases). V was cut by 5 bases and J by 3 bases, with 15 bases left in between. CDR3 length: 15 amino acids. The germline gives CDR1 SGHTA, CDR2 FQGNSA.

V and J are TRBV28 and TRBJ2-1, with 11 nucleotides matching TRBD2. In germline, CDR1 is MDHEN, CDR2 SYDVKM. The V gene end was trimmed by 7 bases and the J gene end by 7 bases; junction bases not matched to a gene: 6. This CDR3 region has 14 residues. The CDR3 sequence is CASTTSGIRNEQFF. The DNA for the CDR3 is TGTGCCAGCACGACTAGCGGGATTAGAAATGAGCAGTTCTTC.

The chain is built from TRBV9 and TRBJ2-3; D uncertain. The CDR3 has 15 residues. Deletions cut 2 bases from V and 4 bases from J, with 14 bases between. CDR1 is SGDLS and CDR2 is YYNGEE in the germline V gene. The CDR3 nucleotides are TGTGCCAGCAGCGTGGGTGGTCTAAGCTCAGATACGCAGTATTTT. It translates to CASSVGGLSSDTQYF.

This clonotype showed up just a few times. This sequence joins TRBV2 and TRBJ1-1; no clear D gene. This CDR3 has 13 amino acids. Germline V gene sequence: CDR1 SNHLY, CDR2 FYNNEI. V was shortened by 9 bases and J by 0 bases, with 11 bases between the two germline ends. CDR3 residues: CARDGGMNTEAFF. For the CDR3, the DNA is TGTGCCAGGGACGGAGGCATGAACACTGAAGCTTTCTTT.

There are a few counts of this clonotype. The V gene is TRBV20-1, the J gene TRBJ1-2; 10 bases align to TRBD1. This CDR3 is 16 amino acids long. Germline loops: CDR1 DFQATT, CDR2 SNEGSKA (reference sequence). V lost 3 bases to trimming and J lost 0 bases; unmatched junction nucleotides: 7. Written as DNA, the CDR3 is TGCAGTGCTAGGGGACAGGGGCCATATTCTAACTATGGCTACACCTTC. Its translation is CSARGQGPYSNYGYTF.

This rearrangement joins TRBV5-1 to TRBJ1-4; 9 bases align to TRBD1. The CDR3 is made up of 14 amino acids. CDR1 and CDR2 from the germline V gene are SGHRS and YFSETQ. The junction had 6 bases not matched to a gene; V was cut back by 5 bases and J by 7 bases. The CDR3 spells CASSYGTGLEKLFF. The CDR3 DNA reads as TGCGCCAGCAGTTACGGGACAGGGCTTGAAAAACTGTTTTTT.

This clonotype was counted a few times. This sequence joins TRBV3-1 and TRBJ2-3, with D unresolved. The germline CDR1 and CDR2 sequences are LGHDT and YNNKEL (reference sequence). The CDR3 has 8 residues. V was trimmed by 3 bases and J by 14 bases, leaving 3 bases between them. The CDR3 coding sequence is TGTGCCAGCAGCCAGCCGTATTTT. It specifies CASSQPYF.

The rearrangement uses TRBV20-1 and TRBJ2-7; 7 bases fit TRBD2. Germline V CDR1 and CDR2: DFQATT, SNEGSKA (reference sequence). The CDR3 has 14 residues. V lost 6 bases and J lost 0; bases outside the gene matches: 8. The CDR3 nucleotides read TGCAGTGCCAAAGCTAGCGGCAGCTCCTACGAGCAGTACTTC. Translated: CSAKASGSSYEQYF.

The chain carries TRBV25-1 and TRBJ2-1; 7 bases map to TRBD1. Germline V CDR1 and CDR2: MGHDK, SYGVNS. J was trimmed by 6 bases and V by 1 base; bases with no gene match: 15. The CDR3 is 18 amino acids. The CDR3 DNA is TGTGCCAGCAGTGAATTGTGGTTAGGGGGCCGGATCGCCAATGAGCAGTTCTTC. Amino acids: CASSELWLGGRIANEQFF.

This clonotype was seen a handful of times. The gene calls are TRBV10-3 and TRBJ2-5; no clear D gene. The germline V gene has CDR1 ENHRY and CDR2 SYGVKD. The CDR3 is 13 amino acids. Trimming took 3 bases from V and 2 from J, leaving 7 bases between them. The CDR3 spells CAISDRQQETQYF. Written as DNA, the CDR3 is TGTGCCATCAGTGATCGGCAGCAAGAGACCCAGTACTTC.

This clonotype was counted a few times. The gene calls are TRBV7-8 and TRBJ2-5; D remains ambiguous. V lost 5 bases to trimming and J lost 5 bases, with 12 bases between them. Looked up from germline, CDR1 is SGHVS and CDR2 is FQNEAQ. CDR3 length: 13 residues. DNA for the CDR3: TGTGCCAGCAGCACCTCTCTACGGGAGACCCAGTACTTC. This gives the protein CASSTSLRETQYF.